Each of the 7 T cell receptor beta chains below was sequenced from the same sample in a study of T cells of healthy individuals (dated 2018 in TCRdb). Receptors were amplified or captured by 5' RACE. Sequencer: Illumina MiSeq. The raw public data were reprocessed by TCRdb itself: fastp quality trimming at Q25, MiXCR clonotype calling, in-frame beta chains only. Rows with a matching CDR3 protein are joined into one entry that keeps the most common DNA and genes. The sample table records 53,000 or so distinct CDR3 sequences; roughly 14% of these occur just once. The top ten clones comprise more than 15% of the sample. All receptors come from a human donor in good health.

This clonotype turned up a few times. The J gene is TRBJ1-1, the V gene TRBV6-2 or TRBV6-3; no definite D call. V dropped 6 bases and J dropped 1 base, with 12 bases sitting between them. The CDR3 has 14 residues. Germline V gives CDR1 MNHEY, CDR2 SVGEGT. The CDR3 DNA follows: TGTGCCAGCAGCAACGAGCGGGAGAACACTGAAGCTTTCTTT. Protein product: CASSNERENTEAFF.

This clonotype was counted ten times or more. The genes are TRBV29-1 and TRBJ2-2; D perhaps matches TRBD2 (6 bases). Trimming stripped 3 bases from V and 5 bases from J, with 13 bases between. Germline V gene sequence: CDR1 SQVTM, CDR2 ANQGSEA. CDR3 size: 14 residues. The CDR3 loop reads CSVDGSSATGELFF. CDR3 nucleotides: TGCAGCGTTGATGGGTCTAGCGCAACCGGGGAGCTGTTTTTT.

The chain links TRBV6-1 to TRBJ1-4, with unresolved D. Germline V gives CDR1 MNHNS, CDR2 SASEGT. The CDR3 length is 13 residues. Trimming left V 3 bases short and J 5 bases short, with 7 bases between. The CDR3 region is CASSEVGNEKLFF. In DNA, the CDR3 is TGTGCCAGCAGTGAGGTGGGAAATGAAAAACTGTTTTTT.

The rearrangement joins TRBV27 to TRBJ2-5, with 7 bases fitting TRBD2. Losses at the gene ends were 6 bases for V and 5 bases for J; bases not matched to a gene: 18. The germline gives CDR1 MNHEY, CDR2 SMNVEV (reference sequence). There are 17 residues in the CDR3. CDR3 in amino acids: CASSSLGPGRGPETQYF. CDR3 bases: TGTGCCAGCAGCTCTTTGGGGCCGGGGAGGGGACCGGAGACCCAGTACTTC.

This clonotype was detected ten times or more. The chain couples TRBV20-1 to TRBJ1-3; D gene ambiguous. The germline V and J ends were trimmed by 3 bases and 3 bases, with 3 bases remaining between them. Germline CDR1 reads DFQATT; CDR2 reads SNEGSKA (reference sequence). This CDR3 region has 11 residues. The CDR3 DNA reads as TGCAGTGCTAGCCGTGGAAACACCATATATTTT. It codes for CSASRGNTIYF.

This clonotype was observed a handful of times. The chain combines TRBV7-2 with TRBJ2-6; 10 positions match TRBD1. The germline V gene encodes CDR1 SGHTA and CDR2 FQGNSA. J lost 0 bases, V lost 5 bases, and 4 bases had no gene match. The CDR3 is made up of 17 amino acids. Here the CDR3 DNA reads TGTGCCAGCAGCCCGGGACAGGGGCTCTCTGGGGCCAACGTCCTGACTTTC. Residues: CASSPGQGLSGANVLTF.

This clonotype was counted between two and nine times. CDR3 nucleotide sequence: TGCAGCGTTGAGGGGGGACAGACCTACGAGCAGTACTTC. Amino acid sequence: CSVEGGQTYEQYF. V is TRBV29-1 and J is TRBJ2-7; perhaps TRBD1 as D (7 bases). The germline V gene encodes CDR1 SQVTM and CDR2 ANQGSEA. CDR3 size: 13 residues. Trimming left V 3 bases short and J 2 bases short, with 11 bases between.